The TCR beta chain under discussion was sequenced for a study of T-cell memory formation after mild COVID-19. Turning to the study itself: Across donors, TCR clusters were largely donor specific.

The table lists this clonotype with a few counts. Its target is unknown. TCRdb used MiXCR to reprocess the 5' RACE reads, holding one entry per CDR3 protein. The table lists hundreds of thousands of distinct CDR3 sequences, around 15% of them singletons. Study outcomes and limitations: Day 15 to 85 contracting clones showed balanced CD4/CD8; later expanders leaned CD4+.

Per the germline V gene, CDR1 is MGHRA and CDR2 is YSYEKL. Trimming left V 0 bases short and J 7 bases short, with 15 bases between. CDR3 size: 15 residues. Specimen: PBMCs or a T cell subset sorted from them (not recorded which). The TCR comes from a man aged 18 to 30 who had mild COVID-19 (a few samples of this study predate the infection). Cell type and time point are not known. The rearrangement links TRBV4-1 to TRBJ1-2, with D unclear. The CDR3: CASSQDSLTGSGYTF. The CDR3 coding sequence is TGCGCCAGCAGCCAAGATAGTCTAACTGGGTCTGGCTACACCTTC.